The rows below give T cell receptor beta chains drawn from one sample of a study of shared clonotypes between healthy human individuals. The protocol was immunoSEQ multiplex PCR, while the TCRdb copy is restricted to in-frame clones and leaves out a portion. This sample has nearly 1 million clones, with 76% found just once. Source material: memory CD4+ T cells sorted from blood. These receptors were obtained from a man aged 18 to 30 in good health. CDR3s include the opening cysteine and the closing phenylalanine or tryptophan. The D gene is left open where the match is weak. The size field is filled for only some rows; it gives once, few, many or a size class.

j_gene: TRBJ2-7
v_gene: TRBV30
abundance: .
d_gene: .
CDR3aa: CAWSFMGPGTYEQYF
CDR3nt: TGTGCCTGGAGTTTTATGGGGCCCGGGACCTACGAGCAGTACTTC

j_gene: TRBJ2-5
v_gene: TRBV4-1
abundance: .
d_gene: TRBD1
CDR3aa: CASSRTGARETQYF
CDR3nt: TGCGCCAGCAGCAGGACAGGGGCCCGAGAGACCCAGTACTTC

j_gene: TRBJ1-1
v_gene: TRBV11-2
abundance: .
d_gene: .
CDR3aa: CASSGLGGGTEAFF
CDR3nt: TGTGCCAGCAGCGGTCTTGGAGGAGGCACTGAAGCTTTCTTT

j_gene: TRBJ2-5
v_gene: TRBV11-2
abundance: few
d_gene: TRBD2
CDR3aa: CASRTARGGQTQYF
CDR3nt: TGTGCCAGCAGGACCGCGCGGGGGGGCCAGACCCAGTACTTC

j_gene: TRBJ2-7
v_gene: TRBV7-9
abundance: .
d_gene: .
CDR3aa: CASVSDPGKQYF
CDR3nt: TGTGCCAGCGTTTCTGACCCAGGGAAACAGTACTTC

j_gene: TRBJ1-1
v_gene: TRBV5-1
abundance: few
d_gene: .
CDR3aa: CASSLQGQNTEAFF
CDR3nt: TGCGCCAGCAGCTTGCAGGGGCAGAACACTGAAGCTTTCTTT

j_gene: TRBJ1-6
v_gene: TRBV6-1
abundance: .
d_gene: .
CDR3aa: CASSEGRSLSPLHF
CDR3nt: TGTGCCAGCAGTGAGGGGAGGAGTCTATCACCCCTCCACTTT

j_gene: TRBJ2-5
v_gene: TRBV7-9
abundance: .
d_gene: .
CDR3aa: CASSLVAGVETQYF
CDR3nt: TGTGCCAGCAGCTTAGTAGCAGGGGTGGAGACCCAGTACTTC

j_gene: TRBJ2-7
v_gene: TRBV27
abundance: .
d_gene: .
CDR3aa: CASSPSPYEQYF
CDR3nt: TGTGCCAGCAGTCCCTCTCCCTACGAGCAGTACTTC

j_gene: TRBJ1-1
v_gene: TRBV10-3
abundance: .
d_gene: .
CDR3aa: CATKTVNTEAFF
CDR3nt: TGTGCCACCAAGACAGTGAACACTGAAGCTTTCTTT

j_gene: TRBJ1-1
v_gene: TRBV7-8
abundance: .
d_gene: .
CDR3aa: CASSLDTGRGAEAFF
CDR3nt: TGTGCCAGCAGCTTAGATACAGGGCGGGGGGCTGAAGCTTTCTTT

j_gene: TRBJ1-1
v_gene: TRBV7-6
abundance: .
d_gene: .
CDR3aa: CASSLLDGANTEAFF
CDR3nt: TGTGCCAGCAGCTTATTGGACGGGGCCAACACTGAAGCTTTCTTT

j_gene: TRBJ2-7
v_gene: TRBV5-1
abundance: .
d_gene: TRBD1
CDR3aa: CASSSAGTGKGEQYF
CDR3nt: TGCGCCAGCAGCTCAGCCGGGACAGGGAAAGGCGAGCAGTACTTC

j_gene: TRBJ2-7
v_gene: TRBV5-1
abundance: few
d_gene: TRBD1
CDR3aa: CASSTDRGIYEQYF
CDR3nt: TGCGCCAGCAGCACGGACAGGGGAATCTACGAGCAGTACTTC

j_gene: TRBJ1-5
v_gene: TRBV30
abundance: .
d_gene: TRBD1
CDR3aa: CAWRGQGSNQPQHF
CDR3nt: TGTGCCTGGAGAGGACAGGGATCCAATCAGCCCCAGCATTTT

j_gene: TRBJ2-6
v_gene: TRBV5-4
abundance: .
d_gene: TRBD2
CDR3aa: CASSLRLAGNSGANVLTF
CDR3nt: TGTGCCAGCAGCTTGAGGCTAGCGGGCAACTCTGGGGCCAACGTCCTGACTTTC

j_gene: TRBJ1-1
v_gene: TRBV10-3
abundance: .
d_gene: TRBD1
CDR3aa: CAINRGTVNTEAFF
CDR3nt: TGTGCCATCAACCGAGGGACAGTGAACACTGAAGCTTTCTTT

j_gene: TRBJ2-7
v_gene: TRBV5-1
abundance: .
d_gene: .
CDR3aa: CASSLDRGWGEQYF
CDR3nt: TGCGCCAGCAGCTTGGATCGGGGTTGGGGCGAGCAGTACTTC

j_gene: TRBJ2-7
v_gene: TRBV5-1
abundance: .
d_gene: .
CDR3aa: CASSQDRSAYEQYF
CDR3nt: TGCGCCAGCAGCCAGGACCGATCCGCCTACGAGCAGTACTTC

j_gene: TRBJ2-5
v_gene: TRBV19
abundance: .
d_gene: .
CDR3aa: CASSKGGGETQYF
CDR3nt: TGTGCCAGTAGTAAGGGCGGTGGGGAGACCCAGTACTTC

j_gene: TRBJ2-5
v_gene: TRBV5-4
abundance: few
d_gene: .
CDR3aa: CASSGGFKETQYF
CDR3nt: TGTGCCAGCAGCGGCGGATTCAAAGAGACCCAGTACTTC

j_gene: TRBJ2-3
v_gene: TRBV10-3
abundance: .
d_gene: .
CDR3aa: CAISGRGGGLAVDTQYF
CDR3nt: TGTGCCATCAGTGGACGAGGGGGAGGCCTGGCCGTGGATACGCAGTATTTT

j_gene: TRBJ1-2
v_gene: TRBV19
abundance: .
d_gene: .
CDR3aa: CASSIDHRSTYGYTF
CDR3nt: TGTGCCAGTAGTATAGATCACCGTTCGACCTATGGCTACACCTTC

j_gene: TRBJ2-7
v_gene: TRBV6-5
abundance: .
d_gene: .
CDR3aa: CASSYTQGPYEQYF
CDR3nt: TGTGCCAGCAGTTACACACAGGGCCCCTACGAGCAGTACTTC

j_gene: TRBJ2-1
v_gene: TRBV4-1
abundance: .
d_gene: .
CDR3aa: CASSQSPSNNEQFF
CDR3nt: TGCGCCAGCAGCCAATCACCCTCTAACAATGAGCAGTTCTTC

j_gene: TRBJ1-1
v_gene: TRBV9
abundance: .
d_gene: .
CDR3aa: CASSVGWGTEAFF
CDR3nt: TGTGCCAGCAGCGTTGGCTGGGGTACTGAAGCTTTCTTT

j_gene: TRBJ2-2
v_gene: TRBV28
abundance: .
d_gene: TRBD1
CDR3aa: CASSLGTGIRGAGELFF
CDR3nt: TGTGCCAGCAGTTTAGGGACAGGGATACGTGGGGCCGGGGAGCTGTTTTTT

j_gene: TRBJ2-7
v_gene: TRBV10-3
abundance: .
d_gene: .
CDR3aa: CAISESWESSYEQYF
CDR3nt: TGTGCCATCAGTGAGTCGTGGGAGTCTTCCTACGAGCAGTACTTC

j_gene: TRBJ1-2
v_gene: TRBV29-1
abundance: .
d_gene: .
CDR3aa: CSDWDSPVGYTF
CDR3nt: TGCAGCGATTGGGACTCCCCGGTGGGGTACACCTTC

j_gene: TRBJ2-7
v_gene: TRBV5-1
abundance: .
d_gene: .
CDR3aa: CASSLELSYEQYF
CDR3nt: TGCGCCAGCAGCTTGGAGTTAAGCTACGAGCAGTACTTC

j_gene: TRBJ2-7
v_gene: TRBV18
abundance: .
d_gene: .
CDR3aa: CASSPGDKYEQYF
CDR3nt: TGTGCCAGCTCACCAGGGGACAAATACGAGCAGTACTTC

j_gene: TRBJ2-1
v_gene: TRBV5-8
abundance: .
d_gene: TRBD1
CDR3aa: CASSFPGQGALRHEQFF
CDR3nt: TGTGCCAGCAGCTTCCCAGGACAGGGGGCTCTTAGACATGAGCAGTTCTTC

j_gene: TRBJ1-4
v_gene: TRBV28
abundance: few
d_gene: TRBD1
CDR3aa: CASSLISSHRGINEKLFF
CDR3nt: TGTGCCAGCAGTTTAATATCCTCCCACAGGGGGATTAATGAAAAACTGTTTTTT

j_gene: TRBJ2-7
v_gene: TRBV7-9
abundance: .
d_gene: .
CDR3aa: CASSWQGRTYEQYF
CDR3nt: TGTGCCAGCAGCTGGCAGGGCAGAACCTACGAGCAGTACTTC

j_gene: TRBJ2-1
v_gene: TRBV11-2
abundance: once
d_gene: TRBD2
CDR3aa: CASSLEAPGSGGPYNEQFF
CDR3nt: TGTGCCAGCAGCTTAGAGGCCCCGGGTAGCGGGGGTCCCTACAATGAGCAGTTCTTC

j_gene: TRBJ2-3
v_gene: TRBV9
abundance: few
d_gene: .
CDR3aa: CASSAAGTGDTDTQYF
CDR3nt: TGTGCCAGCAGCGCAGCCGGGACGGGAGACACAGATACGCAGTATTTT

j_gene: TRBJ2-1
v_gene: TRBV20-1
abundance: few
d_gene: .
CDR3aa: CSAKSNEQFF
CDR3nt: TGCAGTGCTAAATCCAATGAGCAGTTCTTC

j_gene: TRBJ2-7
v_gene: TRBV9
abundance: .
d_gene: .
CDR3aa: CASSEQGLGAYEQYF
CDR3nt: TGTGCCAGCAGCGAGCAGGGTTTAGGAGCCTACGAGCAGTACTTC

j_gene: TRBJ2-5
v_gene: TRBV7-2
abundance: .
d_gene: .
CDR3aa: CASSPRRPEETQYF
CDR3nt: TGTGCCAGCAGCCCCCGGCGGCCGGAAGAGACCCAGTACTTC

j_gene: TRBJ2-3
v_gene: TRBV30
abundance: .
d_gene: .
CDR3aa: CAWRAGGSTDTQYF
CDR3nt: TGTGCCTGGAGGGCCGGGGGAAGCACAGATACGCAGTATTTT

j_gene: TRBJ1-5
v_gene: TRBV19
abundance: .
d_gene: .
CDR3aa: CASLSSIGGPQHF
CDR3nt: TGTGCCAGTTTATCCTCCATCGGGGGTCCCCAGCATTTT

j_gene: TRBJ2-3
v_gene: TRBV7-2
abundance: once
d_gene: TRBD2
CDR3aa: CASSLGLALDTQYF
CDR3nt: TGTGCCAGCAGCTTGGGACTAGCGTTAGATACGCAGTATTTT

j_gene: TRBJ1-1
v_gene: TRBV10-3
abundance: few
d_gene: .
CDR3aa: CAISDTYTEAFF
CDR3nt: TGTGCCATCAGTGACACTTACACTGAAGCTTTCTTT